The clone carrying this T cell receptor beta chain occurred a few times. The repertoire was sequenced with immunoSEQ multiplex PCR; TCRdb's copy has only in-frame clones and lacks some. This table holds around 95,000 clones, about 85% found once. The sample is drawn from a study of T cell responses to AZD1222 COVID-19 vaccine. Germline CDR1 SGHAT, CDR2 FQNNGV. This CDR3 spans 19 amino acids. The J segment lost 3 bases and the V segment lost 8 bases, leaving 23 bases of the junction unmatched. The sample here was peripheral blood, taken on day 0 of AZD1222 vaccination. The gene calls are TRBV11-2 and TRBJ1-2; 8 nucleotides match TRBD1. This receptor was obtained from an adult in good health. The CDR3 DNA reads TGTGCCAGCGGCCGTACCCTGGGGGCAGGGGGCGCCTTTGACTATGGCTACACCTTC. The encoded protein is CASGRTLGAGGAFDYGYTF.